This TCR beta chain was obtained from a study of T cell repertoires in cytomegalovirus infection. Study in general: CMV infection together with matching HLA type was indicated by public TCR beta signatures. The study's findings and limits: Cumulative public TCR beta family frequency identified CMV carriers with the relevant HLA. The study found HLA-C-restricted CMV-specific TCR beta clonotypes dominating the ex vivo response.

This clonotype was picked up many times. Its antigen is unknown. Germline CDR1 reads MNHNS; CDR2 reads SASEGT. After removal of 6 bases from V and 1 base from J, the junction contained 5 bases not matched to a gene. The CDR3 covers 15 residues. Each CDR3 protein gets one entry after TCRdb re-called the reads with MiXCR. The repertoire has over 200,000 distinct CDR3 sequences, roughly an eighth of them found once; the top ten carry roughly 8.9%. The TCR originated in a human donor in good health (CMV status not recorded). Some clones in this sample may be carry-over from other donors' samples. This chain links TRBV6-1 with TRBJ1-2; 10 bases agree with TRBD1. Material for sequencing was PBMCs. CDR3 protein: CASRRTGGNNYGYTF. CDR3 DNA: TGTGCCAGCAGAAGGACAGGGGGTAATAACTATGGCTACACCTTC.